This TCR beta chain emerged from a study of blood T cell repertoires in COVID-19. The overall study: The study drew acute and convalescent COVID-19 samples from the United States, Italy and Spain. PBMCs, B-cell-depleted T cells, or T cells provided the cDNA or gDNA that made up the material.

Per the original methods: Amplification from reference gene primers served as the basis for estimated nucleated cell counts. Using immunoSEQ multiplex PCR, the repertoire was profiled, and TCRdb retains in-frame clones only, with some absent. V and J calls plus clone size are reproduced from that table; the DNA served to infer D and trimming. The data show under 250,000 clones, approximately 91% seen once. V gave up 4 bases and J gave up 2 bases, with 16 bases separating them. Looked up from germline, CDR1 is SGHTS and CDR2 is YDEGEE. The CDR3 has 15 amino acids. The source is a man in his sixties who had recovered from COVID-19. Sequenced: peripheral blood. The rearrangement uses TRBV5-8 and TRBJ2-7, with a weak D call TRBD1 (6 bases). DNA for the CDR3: TGTGCCAGCAGCCGAAGGACAGTTAACCCCTACGAGCAGTACTTC. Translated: CASSRRTVNPYEQYF.